One sample yielded the 19 T cell receptor beta chains listed below, sequenced in a study of T cell repertoires in cytomegalovirus infection. No cognate antigen is known for these TCRs. TCRdb recomputed calls from the reads with MiXCR, one row per CDR3 protein. There are roughly 120,000 distinct CDR3 sequences in the sample; around 30% occur only once, and about 81% lies in the top ten. The material was CD8+ T cells from cultured PBMCs, obtained from culture after CMV antigen stimulation. Receptors originate from a human donor in good health (CMV status not recorded). Some clones in this sample may be carry-over from other donors' samples.

The chain recombines TRBV7-6 with TRBJ2-1; D ambiguous. This CDR3 has 14 residues. CDR1 and CDR2 from the germline V gene are SGHVS and FNYEAQ. V shed 4 bases and J shed 4 bases, with 11 bases lying between them. The CDR3 reads CASSSPIGYNEQFF. CDR3 in DNA: TGTGCCAGCAGCTCACCCATTGGGTACAATGAGCAGTTCTTC.

The rearrangement joins TRBV28 to TRBJ1-5; D not certain. The ends were cut back, 4 bases at V and 9 bases at J, with 7 bases in the middle. The germline CDR1 and CDR2 sequences are MDHEN and SYDVKM. The CDR3 extends over 11 amino acids. For the CDR3, the DNA is TGTGCCAGCAGTTCGACGGGGCCCCAGCATTTT. Amino acids: CASSSTGPQHF. The complete variable domain, with remaining parts taken from reference TRBV28 and TRBJ1-5, reads DVKVTQSSRYLVKRTGEKVFLECVQDMDHENMFWYRQDPGLGLRLIYFSYDVKMKEKGDIPEGYSVSREKKERFSLILESASTNQTSMYLCASSSTGPQHFGDGTRLSIL.

The chain employs TRBV27 and TRBJ1-6; 9 bases are shared with TRBD1. This CDR3 region has 15 residues. The trim removed 6 bases at V and 3 bases at J, leaving 3 bases unmatched. Looked up from germline, CDR1 is MNHEY and CDR2 is SMNVEV (reference sequence). CDR3 in amino acids: CASSTGGYYNSPLHF. DNA of the CDR3: TGTGCCAGCAGCACAGGGGGCTACTATAATTCACCCCTCCACTTT.

This clonotype was seen only a few times. The rearrangement links TRBV27 to TRBJ1-6; D is unclear. Germline CDR1 MNHEY, CDR2 SMNVEV (reference sequence). This CDR3 contains 14 residues. V was trimmed by 5 bases and J by 7 bases, leaving 12 bases between them. The CDR3 reads CASSKIGRNSPLHF. In nucleotides, the CDR3 is TGTGCCAGCAGTAAGATCGGTCGGAATTCACCCCTCCACTTT.

Within the sample, this clonotype is medium-sized. V gene TRBV7-2 combines with J gene TRBJ2-7, with 11 nucleotides matching TRBD2. CDR3 length: 15 amino acids. V trimming: 4 bases; J trimming: 3 bases; junction bases outside the gene matches: 5. CDR1 and CDR2 from the germline V gene are SGHTA and FQGNSA. CDR3 coding DNA: TGTGCCAGCAGCTGGTTAGCGGGGGGGATCTACGAGCAGTACTTC. As protein: CASSWLAGGIYEQYF.

The chain has TRBV6-2 or TRBV6-3 and TRBJ2-1; D assignment may be TRBD1 or TRBD2 (5 bases each). The CDR3 spans 14 residues. Per germline, CDR1 MNHEY and CDR2 SVGEGT. V was shortened by 5 bases and J by 7 bases, with 15 bases between the two germline ends. The DNA for the CDR3 is TGTGCCAGCAGTCGCCCCGGGACCTTAAATGAGCAGTTCTTC. This sequence encodes CASSRPGTLNEQFF.

This clonotype was counted only a few times. This chain joins TRBV7-2 and TRBJ1-5; unclear D gene. The CDR3 is made up of 15 amino acids. V was clipped by 0 bases and J by 0 bases, with 6 bases between them. The germline V gene encodes CDR1 SGHTA and CDR2 FQGNSA. The CDR3 DNA is TGTGCCAGCAGCTTAGCACAGAATAGCAATCAGCCCCAGCATTTT. Translating it yields CASSLAQNSNQPQHF.

This clonotype was picked up many times. The CDR3 loop is CASSYGTGSYNEQFF. The CDR3 region has the DNA TGTGCCAGCAGTTACGGGACAGGAAGCTACAATGAGCAGTTCTTC. The rearrangement joins TRBV6-5 to TRBJ2-1, with 8 bases fitting TRBD1. Germline CDR1 is MNHEY and CDR2 is SVGAGI. The CDR3 sequence is 15 residues long. J gave up 3 bases and V 2 bases, and 3 bases lay outside the gene matches.

The chain couples TRBV6-5 to TRBJ2-2, with D perhaps TRBD2 (6 bases). The germline V gene encodes CDR1 MNHEY and CDR2 SVGAGI. The V end lost 2 bases, the J end lost 1 base, and 8 bases lay between the germline ends. This CDR3 spans 15 amino acids. The CDR3 loop reads CASSYASVNTGELFF. The CDR3, as DNA: TGTGCCAGCAGTTACGCTAGCGTGAACACCGGGGAGCTGTTTTTT.

The rearrangement links TRBV6-6 to TRBJ2-5; maybe TRBD2 (6 bases). This CDR3 region has 15 residues. The V end lost 7 bases, the J end lost 3 bases, and 18 bases lay between the germline ends. Germline V gene sequence: CDR1 MNHNY, CDR2 SVGAGI (reference sequence). The DNA of the CDR3 is TGTGCCAGCACCGTGGGGGGTTTCCAAAAAGAGACCCAGTACTTC. It specifies CASTVGGFQKETQYF.

This clonotype was found many times. The V and J genes are TRBV7-6 and TRBJ2-1; tentatively, D is TRBD1 or TRBD2 (5 bases each). Germline V lookup: CDR1 SGHVS, CDR2 FNYEAQ. The V end was cut by 1 base, the J end by 7 bases, with 11 bases between. The CDR3 runs to 14 residues. CDR3 sequence (DNA): TGTGCCAGCAGCTTAGTGGGGGTTGGGAATGAGCAGTTCTTC. Protein product: CASSLVGVGNEQFF.

The CDR3 DNA reads as TGTGCCAGCAGTCAAAGGACAGGTACTGAAGCTTTCTTT. The encoded protein is CASSQRTGTEAFF. The gene calls are TRBV28 and TRBJ1-1, with 7 nucleotides matching TRBD1. The CDR3 contains 13 residues. Germline CDR1 and CDR2: MDHEN and SYDVKM. With V trimmed by 5 bases and J by 5 bases, 5 bases remained unmatched. Full variable domain (missing parts from reference TRBV28 and TRBJ1-1): DVKVTQSSRYLVKRTGEKVFLECVQDMDHENMFWYRQDPGLGLRLIYFSYDVKMKEKGDIPEGYSVSREKKERFSLILESASTNQTSMYLCASSQRTGTEAFFGQGTRLTVV.

The CDR3: CASSIGTGSSYNEQFF. The CDR3 DNA follows: TGTGCCAGTAGTATCGGGACAGGGAGCTCCTACAATGAGCAGTTCTTC. The chain couples TRBV19 to TRBJ2-1, with 9 bases matching TRBD1. This CDR3 spans 16 amino acids. The V gene end was trimmed by 3 bases and the J gene end by 0 bases; junction bases not matched to a gene: 3. Germline CDR1 reads LNHDA; CDR2 reads SQIVND (reference sequence).

This clonotype has at least ten counts. The chain is built from TRBV6-6 and TRBJ2-1, with 10 positions matching TRBD2. The CDR3 is 16 amino acids. The V segment lost 0 bases and the J segment 10 bases; nucleotides outside the gene matches: 9. The germline CDR1 and CDR2 sequences are MNHNY and SVGAGI (reference sequence). The CDR3 loop is CASSYSLRLAGAEQFF. The CDR3, as DNA: TGTGCCAGCAGTTACTCCCTGAGGCTAGCGGGGGCCGAGCAGTTCTTC.

The V gene is TRBV29-1, the J gene TRBJ1-1; no reliable D call. Germline loops: CDR1 SQVTM, CDR2 ANQGSEA. Trimming shortened V by 3 bases and J by 7 bases, and 3 bases separated the two germline ends. The CDR3 extends over 9 amino acids. CDR3 residues: CSVEVEAFF. The CDR3 DNA reads TGCAGCGTTGAGGTTGAAGCTTTCTTT.

This clonotype has at least ten counts. The V and J genes are TRBV7-6 and TRBJ2-3; 8 bases line up with TRBD2. CDR1 is SGHVS, CDR2 FNYEAQ, per germline. V was pared by 1 base and J by 2 bases, with 8 bases of the junction left unmatched. The length of the CDR3 is 17 residues. CDR3 residues: CASSLDLRGGDTDTQYF. In nucleotides, the CDR3 is TGTGCCAGCAGCTTAGACTTACGGGGGGGCGACACAGATACGCAGTATTTT.

This clonotype was seen more than once but under ten times. This rearrangement joins TRBV19 to TRBJ2-7, with D perhaps matching TRBD2 (6 bases). CDR1 and CDR2 (germline): LNHDA, SQIVND (reference sequence). Trimming removed 3 bases from V and 4 bases from J, with 13 bases in between. The CDR3 covers 14 residues. CDR3 coding DNA: TGTGCCAGTAGTATGACGGCCCTAGCGTACGAGCAGTACTTC. Translation: CASSMTALAYEQYF.

This clonotype was seen a handful of times. This sequence joins TRBV2 and TRBJ2-7; possibly TRBD1 or TRBD2 for D (5 bases each). V shed 4 bases and J shed 2 bases, with 6 bases lying between them. Germline V gives CDR1 SNHLY, CDR2 FYNNEI. The CDR3 is 12 amino acids. CDR3 DNA sequence: TGTGCCAGCAGTGTGGGGGCCTACGAGCAGTACTTC. Amino acid sequence: CASSVGAYEQYF.

The chain is built from TRBV9 and TRBJ1-1; D not resolved. Looked up from germline, CDR1 is SGDLS and CDR2 is YYNGEE. The V end was cut by 0 bases, the J end by 0 bases, with 6 bases between. The CDR3 runs to 14 residues. As DNA, the CDR3 is TGTGCCAGCAGCGTAGAACCCATGAACACTGAAGCTTTCTTT. Translated, it gives CASSVEPMNTEAFF.